This T cell receptor beta chain was recovered during a study of CD8 T cells in Susac syndrome. The RNA input was roughly 0.5 to 1 ug, and it was reverse transcribed with random hexamers. The authors amplified TCR beta CDR3 across 54 Vbeta and 13 Jbeta using immunoSEQ multiplex PCR. From the immunoSEQ multiplex PCR reads, TCRdb called clonotypes with MiXCR, one entry per CDR3 protein. The sample lists roughly 44,000 distinct CDR3 sequences, 93% seen once, with roughly 0.52% in the top ten. Sequencing of TCR beta was performed on blood CD8+ and CD4+ T cells. Germline V CDR1 and CDR2: LNHNV, YYDKDF (reference sequence). V was trimmed by 3 bases and J by 3 bases, leaving 12 bases between them. The CDR3 contains 15 residues. Study results and caveats: It was acknowledged in the study that its TCR sequencing and HLA analysis involved a relatively small number of individuals.

In its sample, this clonotype was seen once. Its target is unknown. The receptor comes from a human donor in good health. The V and J genes are TRBV15 and TRBJ2-4; no clear D. The sample was CD8+ T cells from PBMCs. DNA of the CDR3: TGTGCCACCAGCAGGGACGTTGACGGCAAAAACATTCAGTACTTC. Protein: CATSRDVDGKNIQYF.